A selection of T cell receptor beta chains follows, all from one sample in a study of shared clonotypes between healthy human individuals. Sequenced by immunoSEQ multiplex PCR; TCRdb stores in-frame clones only, minus some. The sample gives more than 450,000 clones, 79% of which show up once; over 10% is in the top ten. The sample taken for sequencing was PBMCs. These receptors were obtained from a woman between 40 and 50 years old in good health. Some clones in this sample may be carry-over from other donors' samples. The CDR3 runs from the conserved cysteine through the conserved F or W. The D gene is left open where the match is weak. Clone size is not always given. Where it is, it says once, few, many or a class for expanded clones.

clone size	V gene	J gene	D gene	CDR3 DNA	CDR3 protein
-	TRBV7-2	TRBJ2-7	-	TGTGCCAGCAGCTTAGTAGGGGACTCCTACGAGCAGTACTTC	CASSLVGDSYEQYF
-	TRBV7-9	TRBJ1-3	-	TGTGCCAGCAGCCCTGGTACCCTTTGGTTCGACACCATATATTTT	CASSPGTLWFDTIYF
-	TRBV4-1	TRBJ2-1	-	TGCGCCAGCAGCCAACGGGCCCCTTCGACAGGCTACAATGAGCAGTTCTTC	CASSQRAPSTGYNEQFF
-	TRBV6-6	TRBJ1-2	-	TGTGCCAGCAGGACCTCAGGGGACTATGGCTACACCTTC	CASRTSGDYGYTF
-	TRBV4-1	TRBJ2-6	-	TGCGCCAGCAGCCAAGTGAGAAGCGGCGTTATATCTGGGGCCAACGTCCTGACTTTC	CASSQVRSGVISGANVLTF
-	TRBV6-1	TRBJ2-1	-	TGTGCCAGCAGGGGTCTTGCCTACAATGAGCAGTTCTTC	CASRGLAYNEQFF
few	TRBV13	TRBJ2-1	-	TGTGCCAGCAGCTTCGGTGGACACAATGAGCAGTTCTTC	CASSFGGHNEQFF
-	TRBV28	TRBJ1-5	TRBD1	TGTGCCAGCAGTCCCCCCGGGACAGGGGTTTTTCAGCCCCAGCATTTT	CASSPPGTGVFQPQHF
-	TRBV4-2	TRBJ2-3	TRBD1	TGTGCCAGCAGCCGTATAGACAGGGGGAACACAGATACGCAGTATTTT	CASSRIDRGNTDTQYF
-	TRBV10-2	TRBJ2-7	TRBD2	TGCGCCAGCAGTGGGGGACTAGCGCTCTCCTACGAGCAGTACTTC	CASSGGLALSYEQYF
-	TRBV7-6	TRBJ1-5	-	TGTGCCAGCAGCCCCTCTGCCGGCCAGCCCCAGCATTTT	CASSPSAGQPQHF
-	TRBV7-7	TRBJ2-2	TRBD2	TGTGCTAGCAGACGGACTAGCGGTTCAACCGGGGAGCTGTTTTTT	CASRRTSGSTGELFF
once	TRBV30	TRBJ2-7	TRBD2	TGTGCCTGGAGTGTAGGACTAGCGGGAACCTACGAGCAGTACTTC	CAWSVGLAGTYEQYF
-	TRBV15	TRBJ2-7	-	TGTGCCACCAGAGGGGCAGGCTACTACGAGCAGTACTTC	CATRGAGYYEQYF
once	TRBV15	TRBJ1-5	-	TGTGCCACCGGGAAGAGCAATCAGCCCCAGCATTTT	CATGKSNQPQHF
-	TRBV5-1	TRBJ2-3	TRBD2	TGCGCCAGCAGCTACCTAGCGGGAGTGGGAGATACGCAGTATTTT	CASSYLAGVGDTQYF
-	TRBV10-2	TRBJ1-4	-	TGCGCCAGCAGTGTTGGGGGGTCTAATGAAAAACTGTTTTTT	CASSVGGSNEKLFF
-	TRBV15	TRBJ1-2	-	TGTGCCACCAGCAGAGATCCAAGTTCCAATGGCTACACCTTC	CATSRDPSSNGYTF
-	TRBV7-2	TRBJ2-1	TRBD2	TGTGCCAGCAGCTCCCCGAGGGCGGGAGGGCCATCCTACAATGAGCAGTTCTTC	CASSSPRAGGPSYNEQFF
few	TRBV29-1	TRBJ1-1	-	TGCAGCGTGAGAACAGGGAGGGAGGCTGAAGCTTTCTTT	CSVRTGREAEAFF
-	TRBV5-1	TRBJ1-4	-	TGCGCCAGCAGCTTGGCCAGGGGAGATGAAAAACTGTTTTTT	CASSLARGDEKLFF
once	TRBV19	TRBJ2-7	-	TGTGCCACCTCGGAGGGCCCCCTCTACGAGCAGTACTTC	CATSEGPLYEQYF
once	TRBV18	TRBJ1-4	-	TGTGCCAGCTCACGCACAGGGAATGAAAAACTGTTTTTT	CASSRTGNEKLFF
many	TRBV11-2	TRBJ2-1	-	TGTGCCAGCAGCTCGGCCGGGATCTCCTACAATGAGCAGTTCTTC	CASSSAGISYNEQFF
-	TRBV11-3	TRBJ2-5	-	TGTGCCAGCAGCTTAGGACCCTCCGGGGAGACCCAGTACTTC	CASSLGPSGETQYF
-	TRBV7-9	TRBJ2-3	-	TGTGCCAGCAGCCCGGGTCCGATTGTAGATACGCAGTATTTT	CASSPGPIVDTQYF
-	TRBV6-1	TRBJ2-7	TRBD2	TGTGCCAGCAGTGAAGATTCTTTTAGCGGGAGATACGAGCAGTACTTC	CASSEDSFSGRYEQYF
-	TRBV28	TRBJ2-1	-	TGTAGCTGCGGAGGTTCCTACAATGAGCAGTTCTTC	CSCGGSYNEQFF
-	TRBV5-1	TRBJ1-2	TRBD1	TGCGCCAGCGGGCCCGGGACAGGGCTCTCGAACTATGGCTACACCTTC	CASGPGTGLSNYGYTF
-	TRBV19	TRBJ2-3	-	TGTGCCAGTAGTAAGATGGAGGGGACAGATACGCAGTATTTT	CASSKMEGTDTQYF
-	TRBV5-8	TRBJ1-4	-	TGTGCCAGCAGCTTGGGGGCGCAGGGGAGCCGAGAAAAACTGTTTTTT	CASSLGAQGSREKLFF
-	TRBV7-8	TRBJ2-2	-	TGTGCCAGCAGCTTTTGGGACCGTAAAACCGGGGAGCTGTTTTTT	CASSFWDRKTGELFF
-	TRBV6-6	TRBJ1-2	TRBD1	TGTGCCAGCAGACTACAGGGGCCCTATGGCTACACCTTC	CASRLQGPYGYTF
-	TRBV6-6	TRBJ2-1	TRBD2	TGTGCCAGCAGAACCCTAGGGCCGGGGGGCAATGAGCAGTTCTTC	CASRTLGPGGNEQFF